Each of the 9 T cell receptor beta chains below was sequenced from the same sample in a study of STAT5B mutations in CD4+ large granular lymphocyte leukemia. Only in-frame clones appear in the TCRdb table, and some are missing; sequencing was by immunoSEQ multiplex PCR. The sample has 7,600 or so clones; about 70% are singletons. Sequencing was performed on PBMCs. Source of these receptors: a woman aged 55 to 70 with CD4+ T-cell large granular lymphocyte leukemia.

The chain is built from TRBV19 and TRBJ1-2; a possible D gene is TRBD1 (5 bases). V was shortened by 7 bases and J by 4 bases, with 16 bases between the two germline ends. The CDR3 is made up of 14 amino acids. The V gene's germline CDR1 is LNHDA and CDR2 SQIVND (reference sequence). The CDR3 is CASTNRRAPYGYTF. As DNA, the CDR3 is TGTGCCAGTACCAACCGCAGGGCTCCCTATGGCTACACCTTC.

The rearrangement links TRBV5-1 to TRBJ2-2; D might be TRBD1 (6 bases). Trimming removed 0 bases at V and 1 base at J, with 13 bases between. The germline CDR1 and CDR2 sequences are SGHRS and YFSETQ. CDR3 length equals 17 residues. CDR3 region: CASSLDTGIGNTGELFF. CDR3 nucleotide sequence: TGCGCCAGCAGCTTGGATACAGGGATAGGGAACACCGGGGAGCTGTTTTTT.

The gene calls are TRBV7-6 and TRBJ2-7, with 7 positions matching TRBD1. CDR1 and CDR2 from the germline V gene are SGHVS and FNYEAQ. The CDR3 length is 14 residues. J gave up 3 bases and V 0 bases, and 2 bases lay outside the gene matches. The CDR3 is CASSLAQGDYEQYF. The DNA for the CDR3 is TGTGCCAGCAGCTTAGCGCAGGGGGACTACGAGCAGTACTTC.

The chain links TRBV15 to TRBJ2-7; the D is unclear. CDR1 and CDR2 from the germline V gene are LNHNV and YYDKDF (reference sequence). The V end was cut by 0 bases, the J end by 1 base, with 7 bases between. The CDR3 is made up of 14 amino acids. The CDR3 sequence is CATSRDLGSYEQYF. The DNA of the CDR3 is TGTGCCACCAGCAGAGATCTGGGTTCCTACGAGCAGTACTTC.

J is TRBJ2-1 and V is TRBV4-1; D gene ambiguous. The CDR3 has 15 residues. The germline V gene encodes CDR1 MGHRA and CDR2 YSYEKL. V shed 4 bases and J shed 4 bases, with 14 bases lying between them. The CDR3 bases are TGCGCCAGCAGCCTAAGGTTAGGCCCGTACAATGAGCAGTTCTTC. It specifies CASSLRLGPYNEQFF.

The rearrangement joins TRBV27 to TRBJ1-1, with D hard to call. The CDR3 has 17 amino acids. Looked up from germline, CDR1 is MNHEY and CDR2 is SMNVEV (reference sequence). The V and J ends lost 5 bases and 0 bases respectively, with 19 bases between them. Here the CDR3 DNA reads TGTGCCAGCAGTCAGTTTTCCCGTCGTAGCTTGAACACTGAAGCTTTCTTT. This sequence encodes CASSQFSRRSLNTEAFF.

The chain combines TRBV9 with TRBJ2-3, with D tentatively TRBD2 (6 bases). This CDR3 has 13 residues. V dropped 6 bases and J dropped 4 bases, with 12 bases sitting between them. CDR1 and CDR2 (germline): SGDLS, YYNGEE. Here the CDR3 DNA reads TGTGCCAGCAATTCGGGGGAGTCAGATACGCAGTATTTT. It is translated as CASNSGESDTQYF.

The V call is TRBV13, the J call TRBJ1-1; no reliable D call. The V end was cut by 5 bases, the J end by 5 bases, with 21 bases between. Looked up from germline, CDR1 is PRHDT and CDR2 is FYEKMQ (reference sequence). The CDR3 runs 16 residues. The CDR3 is CASSNPMGESETEAFF. The DNA of the CDR3 is TGTGCCAGCAGCAACCCGATGGGAGAATCGGAAACTGAAGCTTTCTTT.

The genes are TRBV18 and TRBJ1-2, with TRBD1 identical over 10 bases. The CDR3 is 16 amino acids. Germline CDR1 reads KGHSH; CDR2 reads LQKENI. Trimming removed 4 bases from V and 8 bases from J; junction bases left unmatched: 13. In DNA form, the CDR3 reads TGTGCCAGCTCACTTTCCGGGACAGGGGCTGGGGTCGGCTACACCTTC. Its protein is CASSLSGTGAGVGYTF.